The TCR beta chain under discussion was sequenced for a study of identical twins. This clonotype has more than one count but fewer than ten. Its antigen is unidentified. Findings and caveats of the study: The analysis was cross-sectional rather than longitudinal within donors. Among out-of-frame alpha sequences shared by twins, low generation probability occurred in excess. Possibly, invariant MAIT and iNKT cells partly confounded zero-insertion analyses.

Healthy Caucasians supplied all donations. A single record per CDR3 protein comes from TCRdb applying MiXCR to the 5' RACE reads. The repertoire consists of a few hundred thousand distinct CDR3 sequences, with around 8.3% occurring once and the leading ten covering less than 4%. Trimming removed 2 bases from V and 5 bases from J; junction bases left unmatched: 4. From germline, CDR1 is MRHNA and CDR2 SNTAGT. The CDR3 is 15 residues long. These records were also assigned to another study, of yellow fever vaccine responses in identical twins.

The sample was CD8+ T cells sorted from blood. This chain links TRBV6-4 with TRBJ2-1, with 9 bases that match TRBD2. This clonotype was obtained from a woman aged 18-29 years in good health. The CDR3 sequence is CASSDVRGGHNEQFF. The CDR3 DNA follows: TGTGCCAGCAGTGACGTGCGGGGGGGCCACAATGAGCAGTTCTTC.